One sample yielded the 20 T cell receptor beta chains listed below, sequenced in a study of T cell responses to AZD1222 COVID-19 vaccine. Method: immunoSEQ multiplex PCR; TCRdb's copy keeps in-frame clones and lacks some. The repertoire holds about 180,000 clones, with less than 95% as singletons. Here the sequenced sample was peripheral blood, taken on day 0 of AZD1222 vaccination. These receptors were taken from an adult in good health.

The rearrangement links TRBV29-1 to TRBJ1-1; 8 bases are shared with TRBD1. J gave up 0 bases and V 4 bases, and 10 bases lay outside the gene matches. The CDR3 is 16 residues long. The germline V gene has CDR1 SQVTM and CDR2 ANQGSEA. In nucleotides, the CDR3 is TGCAGCGTTGGACGGGGGACAGGCCACCTGAACACTGAAGCTTTCTTT. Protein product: CSVGRGTGHLNTEAFF.

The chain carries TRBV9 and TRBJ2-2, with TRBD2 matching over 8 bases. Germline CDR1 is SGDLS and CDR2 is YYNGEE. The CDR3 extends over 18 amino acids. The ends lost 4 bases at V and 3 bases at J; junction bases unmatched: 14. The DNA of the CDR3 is TGTGCCAGCAGCCCCCGCATTCGGCTAGCGGGCTACACCGGGGAGCTGTTTTTT. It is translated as CASSPRIRLAGYTGELFF.

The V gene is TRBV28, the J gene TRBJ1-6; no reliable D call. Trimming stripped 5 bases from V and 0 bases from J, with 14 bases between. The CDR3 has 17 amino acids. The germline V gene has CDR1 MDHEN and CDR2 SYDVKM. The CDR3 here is CASSLPFRSSYNSPLHF. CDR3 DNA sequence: TGTGCCAGCAGTCTCCCTTTTAGAAGCTCCTATAATTCACCCCTCCACTTT.

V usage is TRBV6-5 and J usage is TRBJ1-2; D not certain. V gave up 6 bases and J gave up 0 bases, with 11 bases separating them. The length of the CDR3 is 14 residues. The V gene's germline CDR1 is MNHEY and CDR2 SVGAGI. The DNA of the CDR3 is TGTGCCAGCAGGCCGGGAGGACCTAACTATGGCTACACCTTC. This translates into CASRPGGPNYGYTF.

The CDR3 reads CASRSGHSNQPQHF. DNA of the CDR3: TGTGCCAGTAGATCGGGTCATAGCAATCAGCCCCAGCATTTT. This sequence joins TRBV19 and TRBJ1-5; D gene uncertain. Trimming cost V 6 bases and J 0 bases, with 9 bases left between them. The CDR3 sequence is 14 residues long. Germline CDR1 and CDR2: LNHDA and SQIVND (reference sequence).

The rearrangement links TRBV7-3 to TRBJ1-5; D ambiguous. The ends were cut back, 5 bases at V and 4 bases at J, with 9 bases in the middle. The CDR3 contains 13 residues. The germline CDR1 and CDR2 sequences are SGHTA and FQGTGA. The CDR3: CASSLTENQPQHF. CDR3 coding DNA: TGTGCCAGCAGCCTCACAGAAAATCAGCCCCAGCATTTT.

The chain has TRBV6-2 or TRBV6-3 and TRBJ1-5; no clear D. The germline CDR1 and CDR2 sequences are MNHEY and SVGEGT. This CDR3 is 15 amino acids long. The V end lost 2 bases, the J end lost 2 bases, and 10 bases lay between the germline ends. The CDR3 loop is CASSYTAQGNQPQHF. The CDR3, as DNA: TGTGCCAGCAGTTACACTGCGCAGGGCAATCAGCCCCAGCATTTT.

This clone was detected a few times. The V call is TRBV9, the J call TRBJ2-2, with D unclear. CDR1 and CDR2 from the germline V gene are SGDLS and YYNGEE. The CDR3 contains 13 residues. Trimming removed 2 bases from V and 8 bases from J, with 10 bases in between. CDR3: CASSVRSTGELFF. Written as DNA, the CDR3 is TGTGCCAGCAGCGTGAGAAGTACAGGGGAGCTGTTTTTT.

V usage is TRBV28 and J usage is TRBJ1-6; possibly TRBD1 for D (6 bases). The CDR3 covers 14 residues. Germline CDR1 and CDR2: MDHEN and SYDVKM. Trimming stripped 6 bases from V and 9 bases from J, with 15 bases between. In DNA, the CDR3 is TGTGCCAGCAGAATGACAGGTCCTTTTTCACCCCTCCACTTT. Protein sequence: CASRMTGPFSPLHF.

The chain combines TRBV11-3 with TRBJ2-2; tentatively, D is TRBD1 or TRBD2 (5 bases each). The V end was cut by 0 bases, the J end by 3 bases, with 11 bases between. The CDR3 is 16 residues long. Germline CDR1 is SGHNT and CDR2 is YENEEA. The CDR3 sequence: CASSLDWGTYTGELFF. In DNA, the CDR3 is TGTGCCAGCAGCTTAGATTGGGGGACCTACACCGGGGAGCTGTTTTTT.

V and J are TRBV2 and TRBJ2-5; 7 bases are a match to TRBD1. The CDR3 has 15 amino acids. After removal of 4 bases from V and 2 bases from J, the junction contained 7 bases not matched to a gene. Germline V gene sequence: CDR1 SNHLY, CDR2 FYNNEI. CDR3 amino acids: CASSGGDSPQETQYF. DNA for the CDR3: TGTGCCAGCAGTGGTGGGGACAGCCCACAAGAGACCCAGTACTTC.

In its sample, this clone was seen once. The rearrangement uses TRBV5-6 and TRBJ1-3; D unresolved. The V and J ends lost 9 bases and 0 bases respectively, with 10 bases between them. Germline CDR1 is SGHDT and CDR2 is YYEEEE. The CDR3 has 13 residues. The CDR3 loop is CATRTYSGNTIYF. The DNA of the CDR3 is TGTGCCACCCGGACTTACTCTGGAAACACCATATATTTT.

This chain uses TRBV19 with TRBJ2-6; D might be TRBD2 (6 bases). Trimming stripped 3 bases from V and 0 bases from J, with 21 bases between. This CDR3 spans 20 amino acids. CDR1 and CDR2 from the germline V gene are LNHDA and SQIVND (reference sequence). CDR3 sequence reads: CASSMSVSGVSSSGANVLTF. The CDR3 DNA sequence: TGTGCCAGTAGTATGTCCGTTTCGGGGGTCTCTTCCTCTGGGGCCAACGTCCTGACTTTC. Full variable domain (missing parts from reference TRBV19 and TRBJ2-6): DGGITQSPKYLFRKEGQNVTLSCEQNLNHDAMYWYRQDPGQGLRLIYYSQIVNDFQKGDIAEGYSVSREKKESFPLTVTSAQKNPTAFYLCASSMSVSGVSSSGANVLTFGAGSRLTVL.

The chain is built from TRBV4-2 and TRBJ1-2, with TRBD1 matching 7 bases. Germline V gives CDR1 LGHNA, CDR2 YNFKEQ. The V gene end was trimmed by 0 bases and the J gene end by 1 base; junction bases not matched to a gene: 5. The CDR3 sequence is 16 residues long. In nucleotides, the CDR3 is TGTGCCAGCAGCCAAGAGGGGACAGACGTTAACTATGGCTACACCTTC. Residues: CASSQEGTDVNYGYTF.

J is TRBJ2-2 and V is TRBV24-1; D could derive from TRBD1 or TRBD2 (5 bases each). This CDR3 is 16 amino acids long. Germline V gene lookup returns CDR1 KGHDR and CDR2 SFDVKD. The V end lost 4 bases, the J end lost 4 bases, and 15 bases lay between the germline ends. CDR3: CATSDRTRDGTGELFF. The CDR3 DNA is TGTGCCACCAGTGACCGGACCCGGGACGGCACCGGGGAGCTGTTTTTT.

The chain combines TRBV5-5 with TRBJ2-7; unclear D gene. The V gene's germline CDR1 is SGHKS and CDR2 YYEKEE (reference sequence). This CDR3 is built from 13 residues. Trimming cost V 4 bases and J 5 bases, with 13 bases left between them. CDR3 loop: CASSPGPRHEQYF. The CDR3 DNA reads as TGTGCCAGCAGCCCCGGGCCCCGCCACGAGCAGTACTTC.

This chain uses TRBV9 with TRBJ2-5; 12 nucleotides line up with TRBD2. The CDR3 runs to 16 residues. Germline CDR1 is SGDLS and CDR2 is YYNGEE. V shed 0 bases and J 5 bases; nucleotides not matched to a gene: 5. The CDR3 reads CASSVASGGAGETQYF. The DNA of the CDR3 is TGTGCCAGCAGCGTAGCTAGCGGGGGGGCCGGTGAGACCCAGTACTTC.

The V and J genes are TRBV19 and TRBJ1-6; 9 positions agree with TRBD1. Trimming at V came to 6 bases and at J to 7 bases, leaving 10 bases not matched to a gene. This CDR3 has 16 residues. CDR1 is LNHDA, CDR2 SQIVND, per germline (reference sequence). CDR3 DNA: TGTGCCAGTAGCCCCTTTGGGGGACAGGGAAATTCACCCCTCCACTTT. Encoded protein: CASSPFGGQGNSPLHF.

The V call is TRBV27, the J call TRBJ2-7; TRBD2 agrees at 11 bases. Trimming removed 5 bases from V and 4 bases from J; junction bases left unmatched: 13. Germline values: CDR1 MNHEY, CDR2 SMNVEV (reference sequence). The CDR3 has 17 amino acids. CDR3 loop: CASSAGPGLAESYEQYF. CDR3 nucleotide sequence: TGTGCCAGCAGTGCCGGACCGGGACTAGCGGAGAGTTACGAGCAGTACTTC.

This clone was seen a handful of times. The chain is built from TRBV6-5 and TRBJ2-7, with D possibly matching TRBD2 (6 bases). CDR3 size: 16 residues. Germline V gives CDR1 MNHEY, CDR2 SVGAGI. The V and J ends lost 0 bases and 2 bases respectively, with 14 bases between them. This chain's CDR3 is CASSYSQIWGAYEQYF. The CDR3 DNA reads TGTGCCAGCAGTTACTCTCAGATTTGGGGGGCCTACGAGCAGTACTTC.